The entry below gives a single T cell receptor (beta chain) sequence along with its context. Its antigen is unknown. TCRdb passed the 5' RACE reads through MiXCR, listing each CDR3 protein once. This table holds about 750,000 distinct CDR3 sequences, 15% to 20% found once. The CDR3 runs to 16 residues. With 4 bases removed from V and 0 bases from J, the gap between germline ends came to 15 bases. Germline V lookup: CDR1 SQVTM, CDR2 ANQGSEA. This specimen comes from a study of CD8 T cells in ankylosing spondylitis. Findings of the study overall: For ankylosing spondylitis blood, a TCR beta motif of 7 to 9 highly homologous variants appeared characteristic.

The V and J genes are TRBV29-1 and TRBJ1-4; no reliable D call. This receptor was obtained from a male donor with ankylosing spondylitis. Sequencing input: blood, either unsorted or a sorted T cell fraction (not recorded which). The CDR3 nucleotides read TGCAGCGTTGTTTTAACATCTTACTCAACTAATGAAAAACTGTTTTTT. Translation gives CSVVLTSYSTNEKLFF.